Sequencing of this TCR beta chain was carried out in a study of neoadjuvant anti-PD-1 for oral cavity cancer. In the study overall: Most patients had three to four biweekly doses of 3 mg/kg nivolumab before resection. Non-progressing patients received a fourth nivolumab dose near day 43, then surgery on days 50-56.

These newly diagnosed stage II-IVA oral cavity squamous cell carcinoma patients had no prior systemic or radiation treatment. This table comes from immunoSEQ multiplex PCR, and its TCRdb copy is limited to in-frame clones, with some not included. The sample contains 14,000 to 15,000 clones, approximately 70% of which appear only once. CDR1 is LGHNA, CDR2 YNFKEQ, per germline. The CDR3 runs 12 residues. V lost 3 bases and J lost 9, with 8 bases in between. This TCR came from a person aged 35-79 years with oral cavity squamous cell carcinoma. Sequenced here: PBMCs, sampled before nivolumab (anti-PD-1) treatment. The V call is TRBV4-2, the J call TRBJ2-2; D might be TRBD1 (5 bases). The CDR3 spells CASSQGRRELFF. CDR3 DNA sequence: TGTGCCAGCAGCCAGGGGCGCCGGGAGCTGTTTTTT.